These T cell receptor beta chains were read from a single sample in a study of cytotoxic CD8 clonotypes in ibrutinib-treated CLL. Here immunoSEQ multiplex PCR was the method, and the copy in TCRdb shows in-frame clones only, minus some. The sample holds hundreds of thousands of clones, almost 80% seen once. The source was PBMCs, collected before ibrutinib treatment. These receptors were obtained from a human donor with chronic lymphocytic leukemia. Each CDR3 is given with its conserved first and last residue. Each record gives: CDR3 protein, CDR3 DNA, V gene, clone size, J gene, D gene. The D gene is left open where the match is weak. Where a row states a size, it is once, few, many or the class of an expanded clone; other rows omit it.

CDR3 protein: CASSPRGTGSKTQYF; CDR3 DNA: TGTGCCAGCAGCCCGAGGGGGACAGGGTCTAAGACCCAGTACTTC; V gene: TRBV7-6; clone size: -; J gene: TRBJ2-5; D gene: TRBD1
CDR3 protein: CASSWTSVGGELFF; CDR3 DNA: TGTGCCAGCAGCTGGACTAGCGTTGGCGGGGAGCTGTTTTTT; V gene: TRBV7-6; clone size: -; J gene: TRBJ2-2; D gene: TRBD2
CDR3 protein: CAISESGATNEKLFF; CDR3 DNA: TGTGCCATCAGTGAGTCCGGAGCAACTAATGAAAAACTGTTTTTT; V gene: TRBV10-3; clone size: once; J gene: TRBJ1-4; D gene: -
CDR3 protein: CASSLVGLAGKTDTQYF; CDR3 DNA: TGCGCCAGCAGCTTGGTTGGACTAGCGGGGAAAACAGATACGCAGTATTTT; V gene: TRBV5-1; clone size: -; J gene: TRBJ2-3; D gene: TRBD2
CDR3 protein: CASTSGSRTGELFF; CDR3 DNA: TGTGCCAGCACGAGCGGGAGTCGGACCGGGGAGCTGTTTTTT; V gene: TRBV2; clone size: -; J gene: TRBJ2-2; D gene: TRBD2
CDR3 protein: CSVEFQGADNEQFF; CDR3 DNA: TGCAGCGTTGAGTTTCAGGGGGCGGACAATGAGCAGTTCTTC; V gene: TRBV29-1; clone size: -; J gene: TRBJ2-1; D gene: TRBD1
CDR3 protein: CASSTVAGGADTQYF; CDR3 DNA: TGTGCCAGCAGCACCGTAGCGGGAGGTGCAGATACGCAGTATTTT; V gene: TRBV7-7; clone size: -; J gene: TRBJ2-3; D gene: TRBD2
CDR3 protein: CASSELAGSYNEQFF; CDR3 DNA: TGTGCCAGCAGTGAGCTAGCCGGCTCCTACAATGAGCAGTTCTTC; V gene: TRBV6-4; clone size: -; J gene: TRBJ2-1; D gene: -
CDR3 protein: CASSYVFGSTEAFF; CDR3 DNA: TGTGCCAGCAGTTACGTGTTCGGTTCGACTGAAGCTTTCTTT; V gene: TRBV6-6; clone size: -; J gene: TRBJ1-1; D gene: -
CDR3 protein: CASSPQEGIDTQYF; CDR3 DNA: TGTGCCAGCTCACCCCAGGAGGGCATAGATACGCAGTATTTT; V gene: TRBV18; clone size: -; J gene: TRBJ2-3; D gene: -
CDR3 protein: CASSPRVGTKNIQYF; CDR3 DNA: TGTGCCAGCAGTCCCCGGGTGGGAACCAAAAACATTCAGTACTTC; V gene: TRBV28; clone size: once; J gene: TRBJ2-4; D gene: -
CDR3 protein: CASSPSRGSGVTDTQYF; CDR3 DNA: TGTGCCAGCAGTCCCTCCCGTGGTAGCGGGGTCACAGATACGCAGTATTTT; V gene: TRBV27; clone size: -; J gene: TRBJ2-3; D gene: TRBD2
CDR3 protein: CSASEDSTMTQYF; CDR3 DNA: TGCAGCGCCTCCGAGGACAGCACCATGACCCAGTACTTC; V gene: TRBV29-1; clone size: -; J gene: TRBJ2-5; D gene: -
CDR3 protein: CSASTSGTQHF; CDR3 DNA: TGCAGTGCTAGTACGTCCGGGACCCAGCATTTT; V gene: TRBV20-1; clone size: -; J gene: TRBJ1-5; D gene: -
CDR3 protein: CASSGQPNFPDTQYF; CDR3 DNA: TGTGCCAGCAGTGGACAGCCCAATTTCCCAGATACGCAGTATTTT; V gene: TRBV28; clone size: -; J gene: TRBJ2-3; D gene: -
CDR3 protein: CASSQDVRGRLYNEQFF; CDR3 DNA: TGTGCCAGCAGCCAAGATGTCAGGGGGCGATTGTACAATGAGCAGTTCTTC; V gene: TRBV4-2; clone size: -; J gene: TRBJ2-1; D gene: TRBD1
CDR3 protein: CASSPGQVVTEAFF; CDR3 DNA: TGTGCCAGCAGCCCCGGACAGGTTGTAACTGAAGCTTTCTTT; V gene: TRBV7-8; clone size: -; J gene: TRBJ1-1; D gene: TRBD1
CDR3 protein: CASSYGRGYEQYF; CDR3 DNA: TGTGCCAGCAGCTACGGGAGAGGCTACGAGCAGTACTTC; V gene: TRBV7-9; clone size: -; J gene: TRBJ2-7; D gene: -
CDR3 protein: CASSNGGVNEQFF; CDR3 DNA: TGTGCCAGCAGCAACGGGGGGGTCAATGAGCAGTTCTTC; V gene: TRBV9; clone size: -; J gene: TRBJ2-1; D gene: TRBD2
CDR3 protein: CSVEGTSYDEQFF; CDR3 DNA: TGCAGCGTTGAAGGGACTAGCTACGATGAGCAGTTCTTC; V gene: TRBV29-1; clone size: few; J gene: TRBJ2-1; D gene: TRBD2
CDR3 protein: CASSLDRGITEAFF; CDR3 DNA: TGCGCCAGCAGCCTAGACAGGGGGATTACTGAAGCTTTCTTT; V gene: TRBV4-3; clone size: -; J gene: TRBJ1-1; D gene: TRBD1
CDR3 protein: CACPNLHLNYGYTF; CDR3 DNA: TGTGCCTGTCCAAATTTACACCTTAACTATGGCTACACCTTC; V gene: TRBV30; clone size: -; J gene: TRBJ1-2; D gene: -
CDR3 protein: CASSPQLNPLGEQYF; CDR3 DNA: TGTGCCAGCAGTCCACAACTCAACCCCTTAGGAGAGCAGTACTTC; V gene: TRBV28; clone size: -; J gene: TRBJ2-7; D gene: -
CDR3 protein: CATSRSPGTDYGYTF; CDR3 DNA: TGTGCCACCAGCAGATCCCCTGGGACTGACTATGGCTACACCTTC; V gene: TRBV15; clone size: -; J gene: TRBJ1-2; D gene: -
CDR3 protein: CSVEGRMDISPSYNEQFF; CDR3 DNA: TGCAGCGTTGAAGGCCGGATGGACATATCTCCCTCCTACAATGAGCAGTTCTTC; V gene: TRBV29-1; clone size: -; J gene: TRBJ2-1; D gene: -